A selection of T cell receptor beta chains follows, all from one sample in a study of T cell responses to AZD1222 COVID-19 vaccine. Assay: immunoSEQ multiplex PCR; the TCRdb copy retains only in-frame clones and omits some. The sample has approximately 140,000 clones; more than 70% are singletons. Source: peripheral blood, taken on day 0 of AZD1222 vaccination. The receptors originated from an adult in good health. Both conserved end residues are part of each CDR3. D genes are given only for firm matches. Some rows have no size entry. The others give once, few or many, or a class for an expanded clone.

abundance	d_gene	v_gene	j_gene	CDR3nt	CDR3aa
-	TRBD1	TRBV7-9	TRBJ1-2	TGTGCCAGCAGTACAGGGGACTATGGCTACACCTTC	CASSTGDYGYTF
few	-	TRBV10-2	TRBJ1-1	TGCGCCAGCAGTGCAGAGATGAACACTGAAGCTTTCTTT	CASSAEMNTEAFF
large	-	TRBV4-3	TRBJ2-6	TGCGCCAGCAGCCAAGAATTAGGCTCTGGGGCCAACGTCCTGACTTTC	CASSQELGSGANVLTF
few	TRBD1	TRBV2	TRBJ1-5	TGTGCCAGCAGTGGGGAAGGGGGCGGGAAGCCCCAGCATTTT	CASSGEGGGKPQHF
-	-	TRBV5-4	TRBJ1-2	TGTGCCAGCAGCTTGGCGACGGCTCCGGGAGGCTACACCTTC	CASSLATAPGGYTF
few	TRBD1	TRBV10-3	TRBJ1-5	TGTGCCATCAGTGAATCGGACAGGACTCAGCCCCAGCATTTT	CAISESDRTQPQHF
once	-	TRBV7-9	TRBJ1-3	TGTGCCAGCACCGCGGGGGGCGGTGCTGGAAACACCATATATTTT	CASTAGGGAGNTIYF
-	-	TRBV7-9	TRBJ1-4	TGTGCCAGCAGCCGCTCCTTTAGTTCAACTAATGAAAAACTGTTTTTT	CASSRSFSSTNEKLFF
-	TRBD1	TRBV6-5	TRBJ1-6	TGTGCCAGCAGTTACTCTCTACACAGGGGATCACCCCTCCACTTT	CASSYSLHRGSPLHF
once	TRBD1	TRBV10-3	TRBJ1-6	TGTGCCATCAGTGAGGGACAGGGCATTTATTCACCCCTCCACTTT	CAISEGQGIYSPLHF
-	TRBD1	TRBV3-1/TRBV3-2	TRBJ1-2	TGTGCCAGCAGCCCCCCCGACAGGGACTATGGCTACACCTTC	CASSPPDRDYGYTF
-	-	TRBV20-1	TRBJ1-3	TGCAGTGCTAGTGCTGGCTACTCTGGAAACACCATATATTTT	CSASAGYSGNTIYF
-	-	TRBV9	TRBJ1-6	TGTGCCAGCAGCCCGCGGCTCCTGAATAATTCACCCCTCCACTTT	CASSPRLLNNSPLHF
-	-	TRBV3-1/TRBV3-2	TRBJ2-3	TGTGCCAGCAGCCAAGAAAGGTCCCGTGGGCAGTATTTT	CASSQERSRGQYF
-	TRBD1	TRBV28	TRBJ1-2	TGTGCCAGCAGTCCCCCGGGACAGGGGTACTATGGCTACACCTTC	CASSPPGQGYYGYTF
-	-	TRBV9	TRBJ2-7	TGTGCCAGCAGCGTAGGGGGCGGAACGCCCTACGAGCAGTACTTC	CASSVGGGTPYEQYF
-	TRBD1	TRBV5-8	TRBJ1-5	TGTGCCAGCAGCTTGGGGGGGACAGGGCTTAGGCCCCAGCATTTT	CASSLGGTGLRPQHF
-	-	TRBV5-1	TRBJ2-1	TGCGCCAGCAGCTTGGAACGGAATGAGCAGTTCTTC	CASSLERNEQFF